Following are 7 T cell receptor beta chains from one sample sequenced in a study of blood T cell repertoires in COVID-19. The protocol was immunoSEQ multiplex PCR, while the TCRdb copy is restricted to in-frame clones and leaves out a portion. Here the sample spans 430,000 or so clones, roughly 88% being singletons. The specimen was PBMCs or T cells enriched from blood (not recorded which). These receptors were collected from a woman between 18 and 29 years old who had been exposed to COVID-19.

This chain links TRBV18 with TRBJ2-5; D is ambiguous. Trimming took 3 bases from V and 2 from J, leaving 10 bases between them. CDR3 length: 14 amino acids. The germline V gene encodes CDR1 KGHSH and CDR2 LQKENI. CDR3 region: CASSPELLQETQYF. CDR3 bases: TGTGCCAGCTCACCCGAGTTACTTCAAGAGACCCAGTACTTC. Combining the CDR3 with reference TRBV18 and TRBJ2-5 gives the whole variable domain NAGVMQNPRHLVRRRGQEARLRCSPMKGHSHVYWYRQLPEEGLKFMVYLQKENIIDESGMPKERFSAEFPKEGPSILRIQQVVRGDSAAYFCASSPELLQETQYFGPGTRLLVL.

There are a few counts of this clone. This chain connects TRBV30 to TRBJ1-1, with TRBD1 matching over 7 bases. The CDR3 runs 15 residues. CDR1 and CDR2 (germline): GTSNPN, SVGIG (reference sequence). With 3 bases clipped from V and 4 bases from J, the junction kept 11 bases outside the gene matches. CDR3 bases: TGTGCCTGGAGCGCCCCCCACAGGGGAACCACTGAAGCTTTCTTT. Translating it yields CAWSAPHRGTTEAFF.

The rearrangement uses TRBV27 and TRBJ2-1; 9 bases map to TRBD1. Germline trimming cut 4 bases from V and 13 bases from J; bases unmatched to any gene: 8. This CDR3 region has 13 residues. Germline assignment: CDR1 MNHEY and CDR2 SMNVEV (reference sequence). The CDR3 region is CASSSSGTGKQFF. CDR3 DNA: TGTGCCAGCAGTTCCTCCGGGACAGGGAAACAGTTCTTC.

The genes are TRBV11-3 and TRBJ2-2, with 10 bases that match TRBD2. Germline V lookup: CDR1 SGHNT, CDR2 YENEEA. This CDR3 has 14 residues. The junction had 1 base not matched to a gene; V was cut back by 1 base and J by 8 bases. The CDR3 spells CASSLASGRGELFF. CDR3 coding DNA: TGTGCCAGCAGCTTAGCTAGCGGGAGAGGGGAGCTGTTTTTT. Filled out from reference TRBV11-3 and TRBJ2-2, the complete variable domain reads EAGVVQSPRYKIIEKKQPVAFWCNPISGHNTLYWYLQNLGQGPELLIRYENEEAVDDSQLPKDRFSAERLKGVDSTLKIQPAELGDSAVYLCASSLASGRGELFFGEGSRLTVL.

This sequence joins TRBV29-1 and TRBJ1-3; no reliable D call. The CDR3 length is 11 residues. Germline assignment: CDR1 SQVTM and CDR2 ANQGSEA. Trimming stripped 8 bases from V and 3 bases from J, with 8 bases between. The CDR3 DNA sequence: TGCAGCTCCCTCTTTGGAAACACCATATATTTT. Its translation: CSSLFGNTIYF.

This chain joins TRBV6-1 and TRBJ2-7; 10 nucleotides line up with TRBD2. Per germline, CDR1 MNHNS and CDR2 SASEGT. CDR3 length equals 15 residues. Trimming at V came to 0 bases and at J to 3 bases, leaving 2 bases not matched to a gene. The CDR3 nucleotides read TGTGCCAGCAGTGAAGCGACTAGCGGGCTCTACGAGCAGTACTTC. Amino acids: CASSEATSGLYEQYF.

This chain joins TRBV28 and TRBJ2-7, with 7 nucleotides matching TRBD1. The germline gives CDR1 MDHEN, CDR2 SYDVKM. The ends lost 4 bases at V and 1 base at J; junction bases unmatched: 4. This CDR3 region has 14 residues. The CDR3 nucleotides are TGTGCCAGCAGTTGGGCAGGGGGTTCCTACGAGCAGTACTTC. Translating gives CASSWAGGSYEQYF. The variable domain in full, completed from reference TRBV28 and TRBJ2-7, reads DVKVTQSSRYLVKRTGEKVFLECVQDMDHENMFWYRQDPGLGLRLIYFSYDVKMKEKGDIPEGYSVSREKKERFSLILESASTNQTSMYLCASSWAGGSYEQYFGPGTRLTVT.